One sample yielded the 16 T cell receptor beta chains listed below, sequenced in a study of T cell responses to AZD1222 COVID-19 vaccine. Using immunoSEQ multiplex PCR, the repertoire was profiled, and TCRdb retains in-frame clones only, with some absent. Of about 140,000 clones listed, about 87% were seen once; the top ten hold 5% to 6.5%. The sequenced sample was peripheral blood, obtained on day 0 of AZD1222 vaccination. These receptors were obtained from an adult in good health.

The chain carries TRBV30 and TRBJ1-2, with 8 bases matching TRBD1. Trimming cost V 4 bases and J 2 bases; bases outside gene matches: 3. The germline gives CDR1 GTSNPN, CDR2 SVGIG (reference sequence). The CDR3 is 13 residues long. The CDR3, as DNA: TGTGCCTGGACAGGGGGCGAAAACTATGGCTACACCTTC. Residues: CAWTGGENYGYTF. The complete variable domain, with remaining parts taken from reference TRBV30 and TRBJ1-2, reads SQTIHQWPATLVQPVGSPLSLECTVEGTSNPNLYWYRQAAGRGLQLLFYSVGIGQISSEVPQNLSASRPQDRQFILSSKKLLLSDSGFYLCAWTGGENYGYTFGSGTRLTVV.

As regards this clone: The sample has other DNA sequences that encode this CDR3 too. The CDR3 is CASSVSLRETQYF. For the CDR3, the DNA is TGTGCCAGCAGTGTTTCCCTTAGGGAGACCCAGTACTTC. This sequence joins TRBV2 and TRBJ2-5; D not resolved. CDR1 is SNHLY and CDR2 is FYNNEI in the germline V gene. The CDR3 runs 13 residues. V lost 4 bases, J lost 5 bases, and 11 bases lay in between.

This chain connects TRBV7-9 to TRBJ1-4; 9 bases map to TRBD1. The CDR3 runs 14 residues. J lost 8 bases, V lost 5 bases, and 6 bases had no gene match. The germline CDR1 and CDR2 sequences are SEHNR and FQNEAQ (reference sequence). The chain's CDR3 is CASSPRTGDEKLFF. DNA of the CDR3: TGTGCCAGCAGCCCAAGGACAGGGGACGAAAAACTGTTTTTT.

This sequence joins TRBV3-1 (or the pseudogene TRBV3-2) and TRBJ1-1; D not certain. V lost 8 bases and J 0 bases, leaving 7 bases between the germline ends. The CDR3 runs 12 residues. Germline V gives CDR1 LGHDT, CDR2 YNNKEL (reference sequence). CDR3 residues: CASFGLNTEAFF. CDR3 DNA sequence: TGTGCCAGCTTCGGGTTGAACACTGAAGCTTTCTTT.

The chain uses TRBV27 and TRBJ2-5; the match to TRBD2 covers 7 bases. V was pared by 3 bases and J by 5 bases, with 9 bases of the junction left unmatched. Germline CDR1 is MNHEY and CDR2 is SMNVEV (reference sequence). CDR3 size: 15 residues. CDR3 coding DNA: TGTGCCAGCAGTTTTGGGGGGAGGGCCGTCGAGACCCAGTACTTC. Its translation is CASSFGGRAVETQYF.

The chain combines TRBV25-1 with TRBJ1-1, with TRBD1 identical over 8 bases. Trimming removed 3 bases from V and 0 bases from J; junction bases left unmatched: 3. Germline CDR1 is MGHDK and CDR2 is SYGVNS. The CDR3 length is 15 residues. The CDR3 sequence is CASSETGVMNTEAFF. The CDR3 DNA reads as TGTGCCAGCAGTGAGACAGGGGTTATGAACACTGAAGCTTTCTTT.

CDR3 DNA sequence: TGTGCCAGCAGTGAAGGAGGAGGGCCCTACGAGCAGTACTTC. Its protein is CASSEGGGPYEQYF. This chain uses TRBV2 with TRBJ2-7, with a weak D call TRBD2 (6 bases). The length of the CDR3 is 14 residues. Germline-derived CDR1 and CDR2 are SNHLY and FYNNEI. Trimming left V 1 base short and J 2 bases short, with 9 bases between.

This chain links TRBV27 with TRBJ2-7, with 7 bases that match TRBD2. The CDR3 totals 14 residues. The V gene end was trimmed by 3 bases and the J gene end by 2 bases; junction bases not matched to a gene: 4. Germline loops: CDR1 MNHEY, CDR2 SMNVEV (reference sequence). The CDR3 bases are TGTGCCAGCAGTTTCGGGCGGGAGCCCTACGAGCAGTACTTC. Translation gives CASSFGREPYEQYF.

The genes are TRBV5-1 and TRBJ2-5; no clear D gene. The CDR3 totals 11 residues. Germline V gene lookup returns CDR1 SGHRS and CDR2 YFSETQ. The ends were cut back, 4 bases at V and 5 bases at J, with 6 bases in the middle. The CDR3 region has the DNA TGCGCCAGCAGCGTGGGGGAGACCCAGTACTTC. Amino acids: CASSVGETQYF. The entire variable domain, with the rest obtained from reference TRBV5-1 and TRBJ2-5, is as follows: KAGVTQTPRYLIKTRGQQVTLSCSPISGHRSVSWYQQTPGQGLQFLFEYFSETQRNKGNFPGRFSGRQFSNSRSEMNVSTLELGDSALYLCASSVGETQYFGPGTRLLVL.

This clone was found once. The CDR3 DNA follows: TGTGCCAGCAGCCCTCTTAGGGAGGTCACCGGGGAGCTGTTTTTT. Translating gives CASSPLREVTGELFF. V and J are TRBV11-1 and TRBJ2-2; D is perhaps TRBD2 (6 bases). The CDR3 contains 15 residues. Germline CDR1 is SGHAT and CDR2 is FQDESV (reference sequence). The V end was cut by 5 bases, the J end by 4 bases, with 14 bases between.

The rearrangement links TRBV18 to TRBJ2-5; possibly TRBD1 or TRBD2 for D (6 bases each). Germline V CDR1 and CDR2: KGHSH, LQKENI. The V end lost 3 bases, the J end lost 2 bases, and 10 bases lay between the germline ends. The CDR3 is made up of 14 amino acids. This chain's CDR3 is CASSPRGEQETQYF. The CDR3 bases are TGTGCCAGCTCACCGAGGGGGGAGCAAGAGACCCAGTACTTC.

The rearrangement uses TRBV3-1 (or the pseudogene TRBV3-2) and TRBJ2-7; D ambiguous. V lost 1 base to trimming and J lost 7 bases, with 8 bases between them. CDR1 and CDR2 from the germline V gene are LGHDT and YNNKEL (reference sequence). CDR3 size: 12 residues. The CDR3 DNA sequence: TGTGCCAGCAGCCAAGCCCTTGGGGAGCAGTACTTC. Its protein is CASSQALGEQYF.

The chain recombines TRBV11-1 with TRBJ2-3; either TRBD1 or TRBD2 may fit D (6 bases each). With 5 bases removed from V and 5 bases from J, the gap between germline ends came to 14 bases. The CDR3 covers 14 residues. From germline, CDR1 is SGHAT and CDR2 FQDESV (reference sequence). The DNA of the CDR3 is TGTGCCAGCAGCCCCGTAGGAGGGGGAGATACGCAGTATTTT. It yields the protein CASSPVGGGDTQYF.

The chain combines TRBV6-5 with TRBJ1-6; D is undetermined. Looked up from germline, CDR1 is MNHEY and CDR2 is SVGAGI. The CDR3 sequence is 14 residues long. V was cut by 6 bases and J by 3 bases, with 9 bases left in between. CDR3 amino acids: CASSRTDYNSPLHF. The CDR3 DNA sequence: TGTGCCAGCAGCAGGACGGACTATAATTCACCCCTCCACTTT.

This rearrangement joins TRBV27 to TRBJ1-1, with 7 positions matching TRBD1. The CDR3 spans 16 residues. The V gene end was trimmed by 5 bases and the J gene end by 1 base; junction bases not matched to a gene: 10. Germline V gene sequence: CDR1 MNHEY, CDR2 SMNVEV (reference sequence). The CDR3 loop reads CASSPYGQAPNTEAFF. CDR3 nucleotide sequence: TGTGCCAGCAGTCCATACGGACAGGCCCCGAACACTGAAGCTTTCTTT.

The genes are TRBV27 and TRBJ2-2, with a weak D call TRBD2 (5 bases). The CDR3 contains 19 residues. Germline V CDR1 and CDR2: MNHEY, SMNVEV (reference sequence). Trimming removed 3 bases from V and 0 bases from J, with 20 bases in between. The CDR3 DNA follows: TGTGCCAGCAGTTTGAGGGCTCTAGATTTTAGAGCGAACACCGGGGAGCTGTTTTTT. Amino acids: CASSLRALDFRANTGELFF.